This T cell receptor beta chain was recorded in a study of T cell responses to AZD1222 COVID-19 vaccine. Sequencing was performed with immunoSEQ multiplex PCR; in TCRdb, only in-frame clones are kept and a portion is missing. The sample shows about 210,000 clones, approximately 92% of them seen only once. The CDR3 sequence is 14 residues long. Trimming stripped 2 bases from V and 3 bases from J, with 10 bases between. Germline V gene lookup returns CDR1 KGHSH and CDR2 LQKENI. V usage is TRBV18 and J usage is TRBJ1-1; a weak D match, TRBD1 (5 bases). The sequence came from an adult in good health. The sample here was peripheral blood, taken on day 0 of AZD1222 vaccination. The CDR3 DNA is TGTGCCAGCTCACCAACAGGCTCGGACACTGAAGCTTTCTTT. Translated: CASSPTGSDTEAFF.